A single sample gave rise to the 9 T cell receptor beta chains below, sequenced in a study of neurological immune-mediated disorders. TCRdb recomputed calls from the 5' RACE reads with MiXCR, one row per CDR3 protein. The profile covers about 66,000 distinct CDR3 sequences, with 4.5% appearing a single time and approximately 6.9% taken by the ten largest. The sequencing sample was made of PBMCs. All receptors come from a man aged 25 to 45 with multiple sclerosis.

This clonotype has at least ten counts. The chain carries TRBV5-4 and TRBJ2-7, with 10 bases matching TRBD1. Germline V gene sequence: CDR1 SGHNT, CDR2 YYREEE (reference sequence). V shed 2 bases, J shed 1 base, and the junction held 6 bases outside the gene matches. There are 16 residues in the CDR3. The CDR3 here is CASSLAGTGASYEQYF. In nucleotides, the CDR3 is TGTGCCAGCAGCTTAGCCGGGACAGGGGCTTCCTACGAGCAGTACTTC.

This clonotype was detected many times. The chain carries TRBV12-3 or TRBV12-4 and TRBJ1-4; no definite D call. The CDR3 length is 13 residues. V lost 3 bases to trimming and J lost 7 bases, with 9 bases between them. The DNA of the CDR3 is TGTGCCAGCAGTTTGGACGCGGGTGAAAAACTGTTTTTT. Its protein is CASSLDAGEKLFF.

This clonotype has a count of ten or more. CDR3 sequence reads: CAISESGQTYEQYV. The DNA of the CDR3 is TGTGCCATCAGTGAGTCTGGACAGACCTACGAGCAGTACGTC. The chain links TRBV10-3 to TRBJ2-7; D is perhaps TRBD1 (6 bases). Trimming shortened V by 0 bases and J by 2 bases, and 8 bases separated the two germline ends. This CDR3 region has 14 residues. Germline V CDR1 and CDR2: ENHRY, SYGVKD.

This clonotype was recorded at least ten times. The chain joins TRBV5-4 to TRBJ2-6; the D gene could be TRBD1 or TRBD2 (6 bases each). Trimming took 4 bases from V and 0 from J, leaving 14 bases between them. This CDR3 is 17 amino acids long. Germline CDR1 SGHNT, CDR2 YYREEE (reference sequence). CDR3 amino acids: CASSRGEQSSGANVLTF. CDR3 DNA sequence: TGTGCCAGCAGCAGGGGGGAACAAAGCTCTGGGGCCAACGTCCTGACTTTC. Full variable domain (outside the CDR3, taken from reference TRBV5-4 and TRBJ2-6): ETGVTQSPTHLIKTRGQQVTLRCSSQSGHNTVSWYQQALGQGPQFIFQYYREEENGRGNFPPRFSGLQFPNYSSELNVNALELDDSALYLCASSRGEQSSGANVLTFGAGSRLTVL.

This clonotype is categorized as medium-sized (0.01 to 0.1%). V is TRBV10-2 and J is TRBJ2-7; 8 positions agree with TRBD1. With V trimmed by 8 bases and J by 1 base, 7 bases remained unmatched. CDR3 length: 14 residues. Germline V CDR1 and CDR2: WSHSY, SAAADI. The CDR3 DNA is TGCGCCAGCTCTGTGACAGGGGCTTCCTACGAGCAGTACTTC. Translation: CASSVTGASYEQYF.

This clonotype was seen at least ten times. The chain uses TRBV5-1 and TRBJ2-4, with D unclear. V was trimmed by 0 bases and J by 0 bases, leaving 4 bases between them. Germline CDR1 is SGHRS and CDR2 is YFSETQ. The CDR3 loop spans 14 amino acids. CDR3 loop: CASSLAGAKNIQYF. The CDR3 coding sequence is TGCGCCAGCAGCTTGGCGGGAGCCAAAAACATTCAGTACTTC.

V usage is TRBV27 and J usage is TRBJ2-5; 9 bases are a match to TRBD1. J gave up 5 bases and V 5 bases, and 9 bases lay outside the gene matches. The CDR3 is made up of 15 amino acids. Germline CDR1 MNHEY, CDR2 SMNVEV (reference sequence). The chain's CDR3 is CASSPDRGRGETQYF. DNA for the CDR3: TGTGCCAGCAGTCCGGACAGGGGACGGGGGGAGACCCAGTACTTC.

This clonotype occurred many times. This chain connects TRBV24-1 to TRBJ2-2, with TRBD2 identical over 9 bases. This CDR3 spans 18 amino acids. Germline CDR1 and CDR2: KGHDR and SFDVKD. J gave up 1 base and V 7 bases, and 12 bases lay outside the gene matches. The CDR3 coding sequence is TGTGCCACCAGAGGACTAGGCGGGGGGGACAGGAACACCGGGGAGCTGTTTTTT. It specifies CATRGLGGGDRNTGELFF.

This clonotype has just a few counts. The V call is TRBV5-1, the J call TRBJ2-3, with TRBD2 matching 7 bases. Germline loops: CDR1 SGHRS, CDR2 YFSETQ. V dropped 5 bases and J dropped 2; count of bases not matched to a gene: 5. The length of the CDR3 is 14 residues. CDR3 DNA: TGCGCCAGCAGTCGGGGGGATGTCACAGATACGCAGTATTTT. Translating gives CASSRGDVTDTQYF.